Presented here are 13 T cell receptor beta chains from one specimen sequenced in a study of T cell repertoires in ileal Crohn's disease. The time point denotes: neoterminal ileum biopsy at postoperative endoscopy, about 6 months after surgery. Clones were read by immunoSEQ multiplex PCR, and TCRdb kept only the in-frame ones, dropping some. The data show more than 10,000 clones, 80% to 90% seen once. Specimen: ileal tissue. The receptors shown here come from an adult with Crohn's disease.

This chain links TRBV19 with TRBJ1-1, with 8 bases that match TRBD1. The germline V gene has CDR1 LNHDA and CDR2 SQIVND (reference sequence). This CDR3 is built from 14 residues. Trimming at V came to 6 bases and at J to 0 bases, leaving 3 bases not matched to a gene. The CDR3 region is CASREQGVNTEAFF. The CDR3 DNA reads as TGTGCCAGTAGGGAACAGGGGGTGAACACTGAAGCTTTCTTT. Full variable domain (missing parts from reference TRBV19 and TRBJ1-1): DGGITQSPKYLFRKEGQNVTLSCEQNLNHDAMYWYRQDPGQGLRLIYYSQIVNDFQKGDIAEGYSVSREKKESFPLTVTSAQKNPTAFYLCASREQGVNTEAFFGQGTRLTVV.

The sample holds a few counts of this clone. In DNA form, the CDR3 reads TGTGCCAGCAGTGGAATGGGGGCGAGGAGCAATCAGCCCCAGCATTTT. Translating gives CASSGMGARSNQPQHF. The chain has TRBV2 and TRBJ1-5, with D possibly being TRBD1 (6 bases). Looked up from germline, CDR1 is SNHLY and CDR2 is FYNNEI. The CDR3 covers 16 residues. V was clipped by 4 bases and J by 1 base, with 14 bases between them. Based on the CDR3 plus reference TRBV2 and TRBJ1-5, the full variable domain is EPEVTQTPSHQVTQMGQEVILRCVPISNHLYFYWYRQILGQKVEFLVSFYNNEISEKSEIFDDQFSVERPDGSNFTLKIRSTKLEDSAMYFCASSGMGARSNQPQHFGDGTRLSIL.

The V and J genes are TRBV9 and TRBJ1-2; the D is unclear. V shed 4 bases and J shed 4 bases, with 17 bases lying between them. CDR1 is SGDLS and CDR2 is YYNGEE in the germline V gene. CDR3 length: 15 amino acids. The CDR3 spells CASSYSPAGFYGYTF. In DNA, the CDR3 is TGTGCCAGCAGCTACTCCCCAGCGGGGTTCTATGGCTACACCTTC.

This chain joins TRBV10-3 and TRBJ2-3; 7 bases match TRBD2. The J segment lost 4 bases and the V segment lost 7 bases, leaving 8 bases of the junction unmatched. Germline CDR1 is ENHRY and CDR2 is SYGVKD. CDR3 length: 14 residues. The CDR3 loop reads CAIMREGRADTQYF. CDR3 nucleotides: TGTGCCATCATGAGGGAGGGCCGGGCAGATACGCAGTATTTT.

The J gene is TRBJ1-2, the V gene TRBV5-1; D gene uncertain. The CDR3 is made up of 15 amino acids. Germline-derived CDR1 and CDR2 are SGHRS and YFSETQ. Trimming stripped 4 bases from V and 6 bases from J, with 19 bases between. In DNA, the CDR3 is TGCGCCAGCAGCGTGCGAGGAGGGCTCGGGGATGGCTACACCTTC. Its protein product is CASSVRGGLGDGYTF.

The chain links TRBV6-1 to TRBJ2-1, with 8 bases aligning to TRBD2. CDR3 length: 15 residues. J gave up 9 bases and V 2 bases, and 9 bases lay outside the gene matches. The V gene's germline CDR1 is MNHNS and CDR2 SASEGT. The CDR3 coding sequence is TGTGCCAGCAGTGAAACGGCGGGAGGCAAGGCTGAGCAGTTCTTC. Its translation is CASSETAGGKAEQFF.

In this sample, this clone turned up a few times. Other DNA sequences in the sample encode the same CDR3. This chain uses TRBV28 with TRBJ2-7; a possible D gene is TRBD2 (6 bases). The CDR3 sequence is 11 residues long. In germline, CDR1 is MDHEN, CDR2 SYDVKM. V lost 9 bases and J 8 bases, leaving 14 bases between the germline ends. The CDR3 loop is CASDGGKKQYF. The CDR3 coding sequence is TGTGCCAGTGACGGCGGGAAGAAGCAGTACTTC.

The rearrangement uses TRBV28 and TRBJ2-3; 14 bases fit TRBD2. The CDR3 spans 15 residues. V lost 6 bases, J lost 10 bases, and 9 bases stayed unmatched. Germline V gene lookup returns CDR1 MDHEN and CDR2 SYDVKM. The CDR3 DNA follows: TGTGCCAGCAGCCCCGGGACTAGCGGGAGAAGTTCGCAGTATTTT. This gives the protein CASSPGTSGRSSQYF.

The chain joins TRBV30 to TRBJ2-7; 11 nucleotides align to TRBD2. In germline, CDR1 is GTSNPN, CDR2 SVGIG (reference sequence). The length of the CDR3 is 13 residues. After removal of 2 bases from V and 7 bases from J, the junction contained 4 bases not matched to a gene. In DNA form, the CDR3 reads TGTGCCTGGAGTCTAGCGGGAGGCCGGGAGCAGTACTTC. Its protein is CAWSLAGGREQYF.

With respect to this clone: The junction departs from germline at one end; a sequencing error may be responsible. V and J are TRBV4-3 and TRBJ1-6, with no clear D. Germline-derived CDR1 and CDR2 are LGHNA and YSLEER. The CDR3 extends over 16 amino acids. The CDR3 sequence: CASSQELNGGDSPPHF. The DNA for the CDR3 is TGCGCCAGCAGCCAAGAGTTAAACGGCGGGGATTCACCCCCCCACTTT.

The rearrangement links TRBV6-5 to TRBJ2-3; a weak D match, TRBD2 (6 bases). Germline V gives CDR1 MNHEY, CDR2 SVGAGI. Trimming removed 2 bases at V and 3 bases at J, with 9 bases between. This CDR3 spans 14 amino acids. This CDR3 reads CASSYKAGTDTQYF. The DNA of the CDR3 is TGTGCCAGCAGTTACAAGGCGGGGACAGATACGCAGTATTTT.

This chain connects TRBV19 to TRBJ2-3; 7 bases match TRBD2. There are 15 residues in the CDR3. CDR1 LNHDA and CDR2 SQIVND come from the germline V gene (reference sequence). J lost 2 bases, V lost 3 bases, and 5 bases had no gene match. The CDR3 loop is CASSIEAGFTDTQYF. CDR3 bases: TGTGCCAGTAGTATTGAAGCGGGATTCACAGATACGCAGTATTTT.

The chain has TRBV6-1 and TRBJ2-5; 11 bases agree with TRBD2. The CDR3 length is 15 residues. With 10 bases clipped from V and 6 bases from J, the junction kept 13 bases outside the gene matches. CDR1 and CDR2 from the germline V gene are MNHNS and SASEGT. The CDR3 DNA sequence: TGTGCCACCACGCCCTTAGCGGGAGGGGAGAAGACCCAGTACTTC. Its protein is CATTPLAGGEKTQYF.